This TCR beta chain stems from a study of T cell clonality in common variable immunodeficiency. Study results and limitations: CVID subjects shared fewer TCRbeta clones than healthy controls did. Reportedly, TCR beta sequences from common variable immunodeficiency showed fewer deletions and N-nucleotide insertions. The cause of increased CVID clonality remains unclear without subpopulation sequencing.

This clone was recorded at least ten times. Its antigen is currently unknown. One end of the junction is discordant with germline, which a read error may explain. The read halts 3 residues ahead of the CDR3 end, with the missing end drawn from the germline J gene. Germline V gives CDR1 LGHNA, CDR2 YNFKEQ. CDR3 length: 16 amino acids. TCRdb's table, derived via immunoSEQ multiplex PCR, lists solely in-frame clones and lacks some. This record lists under 40,000 clones, none seen once only, and the top ten clones contain 0.75% to 1%. V usage is TRBV4-2 and J usage is TRBJ1-4; 11 bases fit TRBD1. Material for sequencing was peripheral blood mononuclear cells. The TCR comes from a person between 18 and 75 years old in good health. The CDR3 region is CASSQDRGTGGEKLFF. The DNA read from the CDR3 is TGCGCCAGCAGCCAAGATCGGGGGACAGGGGGTGAAAAA.